This T cell receptor (beta chain) was profiled in a study of tissue T cells after allogeneic stem cell transplantation. Trimming took 2 bases from V and 6 from J, leaving 6 bases between them. This CDR3 is built from 11 residues. Germline V gene data show CDR1 as NSHNY and CDR2 as SYGAGN. The sample's time point: mouse harvest day 14 after allogeneic transplant. Each mouse received 10^7 T-cell-depleted marrow cells plus 10^6 splenic CD5+ T cells by tail vein. Tissues came from B6→BALB/c major-mismatch GVHD mice at day 7 or 14. This clone was counted a few times. Mouse names are used for the genes. The read falls 1 residue short of the CDR3 end, and the missing part is taken from the germline J gene. The table came from immunoSEQ multiplex PCR; TCRdb's copy has only in-frame clones and leaves some out. Here the sample spans roughly 3,300 clones, 43% being singletons.

This receptor was obtained from a female BALB/c mouse given C57BL/6 T cells with graft-versus-host disease after an allogeneic hematopoietic cell transplant. Sequenced: gut tissue. This chain connects TRBV13-1 to TRBJ2-7; TRBD1 might be the D (5 bases). CDR3 DNA, as far as it was read: TGTGCCAGCAGTGACAGGGCTGAACAGTAC. Encoded protein: CASSDRAEQY. In full, the CDR3 reads CASSDRAEQYF.